This T cell receptor beta chain was documented in a study of T cell responses to AZD1222 COVID-19 vaccine. Looking at the study overall: Whether given at about 4 or about 12 weeks, second doses were pooled.

V dropped 1 base and J dropped 7 bases, with 11 bases sitting between them. This CDR3 has 14 residues. CDR1 and CDR2 (germline): SGDLS, YYNGEE. Points on this clone: The target antigen is unknown.

Study results and caveats: Only 5 or 6 individuals given AZD1222 were seropositive at baseline.

Here immunoSEQ multiplex PCR was the method, and the copy in TCRdb shows in-frame clones only, minus some. Here the sample spans approximately 76,000 clones, over 80% being singletons. The sequenced sample was peripheral blood, obtained on day 0 of AZD1222 vaccination. The chain employs TRBV9 and TRBJ1-4, with D possibly being TRBD1 (5 bases). The clonotype comes from an adult in good health. The CDR3 nucleotides read TGTGCCAGCAGCGTAACGGGACCCGGTGAAAAACTGTTTTTT. Protein: CASSVTGPGEKLFF.